This T cell receptor beta chain was found in a study of T cell responses to AZD1222 COVID-19 vaccine. Using immunoSEQ multiplex PCR, the repertoire was profiled, and TCRdb retains in-frame clones only, with some absent. The data hold over 95,000 clones, with around 89% observed a single time. General observations from the study: Among AZD1222 vaccinees, only six or seven were seropositive at baseline. Across spike, vaccine-associated CD4 TCRs were found, dominant at 160-218 and 743-854. Reportedly, nearly half the spike-specific TCRs target unmutated variant regions. Repertoires were obtained solely post-peak T cell response.

About this clone itself: What it binds is unknown.

The V end lost 4 bases, the J end lost 13 bases, and 14 bases lay between the germline ends. Germline CDR1 and CDR2: SNHLY and FYNNEI. The CDR3 runs to 13 residues. This sequence was found in an adult in good health. The V call is TRBV2, the J call TRBJ1-6; no firm D call. Sample: peripheral blood, taken on day 0 of AZD1222 vaccination. The CDR3, as DNA: TGTGCCAGCAGTGGCCCAGGCACCAGTCCCCTCCACTTT. Its translation is CASSGPGTSPLHF.